The T cell receptor beta chain described here comes from a study of vaccination and CD4 T cells after COVID-19. Across the study: Blood was drawn a median around 70 days post second dose, range 14 to 241.

The Oncomine TCR Beta short-read assay was what sequenced the DNA obtained from cultured CD4+ T cells. MiXCR, applied by TCRdb to the PCR reads, yields one record per CDR3 protein. Among fewer than 15,000 distinct CDR3 sequences listed, about 32% were seen once. Germline V gene lookup returns CDR1 MNHNS and CDR2 SASEGT. This CDR3 is 13 amino acids long. V dropped 2 bases and J dropped 2 bases, with 7 bases sitting between them. Treatment defined: approximately 9-day PBMC culture with coronavirus spike peptide pools or control peptides (ViraFEST assay). A half-volume replacement of the medium with fresh IL-2 medium was performed on days 3 and 7. A note on this clonotype: Its antigen is unknown.

This receptor was identified in a human donor who received a COVID-19 vaccine. The rearrangement joins TRBV6-1 to TRBJ2-7; D not certain. The starting material was CD4+ T cells from blood, cultured in vitro, obtained before SARS-CoV-2 vaccination. The CDR3 sequence is CASSEKQTYEQYF. In DNA, the CDR3 is TGTGCCAGCAGTGAAAAACAGACCTACGAGCAGTACTTC.